These 20 T cell receptor beta chains were all obtained from the same sample, sequenced in a study of blood T cells in healthy people across ages. It was with a sample-barcoded 5' primer and a J-beta primer mix that a second PCR of roughly 7 to 12 cycles was run. TCRdb re-analysed the 5' RACE reads in MiXCR, keeping a single row per CDR3 protein. The sample lists 590,000 or so distinct CDR3 sequences, about 30% occurring once. The sample was blood. These receptor sequences come from a woman older than 75 in good health.

As concerns this clonotype: Just one base apart from a much larger clone, this may be a read error. This chain joins TRBV7-3 and TRBJ2-1, with TRBD2 matching 11 bases. TRBJ2-7 explains the end of the DNA better; the J call may be wrong. The CDR3 totals 17 residues. CDR1 and CDR2 (germline): SGHTA, FQGTGA. CDR3 sequence: CASSRSGGDSSYNEQYF. In DNA, the CDR3 is TGTGCCAGCAGCCGTAGCGGGGGGGACAGCTCCTACAATGAGCAGTACTTC.

At least ten counts were recorded for this clonotype. The rearrangement uses TRBV11-2 and TRBJ2-7, with 9 positions matching TRBD1. Germline assignment: CDR1 SGHAT and CDR2 FQNNGV. The CDR3 sequence is 15 residues long. With 5 bases clipped from V and 0 bases from J, the junction kept 5 bases outside the gene matches. The CDR3 coding sequence is TGTGCCAGCAGCCCGGACAGGGGTTCCTCCTACGAGCAGTACTTC. As protein: CASSPDRGSSYEQYF.

This clonotype was picked up one time. The chain links TRBV7-2 to TRBJ1-2; 7 bases align to TRBD1. The CDR3 covers 15 residues. Germline V gives CDR1 SGHTA, CDR2 FQGNSA. Trimming took 5 bases from V and 0 from J; bases not matched to a gene: 6. Here the CDR3 DNA reads TGTGCCAGCAGCCCAGACAGGGTAGCTAACTATGGCTACACCTTC. Its translation is CASSPDRVANYGYTF.

The J gene is TRBJ1-1, the V gene TRBV6-5; TRBD1 matches 9 bases. J lost 8 bases, V lost 6 bases, and 7 bases had no gene match. Germline V gene sequence: CDR1 MNHEY, CDR2 SVGAGI. The CDR3 has 13 residues. CDR3 bases: TGTGCCAGCAGAACCACAGGGGGCAGGGAAGCTTTCTTT. Amino acid sequence: CASRTTGGREAFF.

In this sample, this clonotype turned up many times. This chain uses TRBV10-3 with TRBJ1-4; TRBD1 aligns across 7 bases. Germline values: CDR1 ENHRY, CDR2 SYGVKD. The CDR3 consists of 15 residues. Losses at the gene ends were 0 bases for V and 6 bases for J; bases not matched to a gene: 4. CDR3 DNA: TGTGCCATCAGTGAGTCTAGGGGGCAGGATGAAAAACTGTTTTTT. Translating it yields CAISESRGQDEKLFF.

V usage is TRBV4-2 and J usage is TRBJ1-2; no definite D call. CDR3 length: 15 residues. V was cut by 0 bases and J by 5 bases, with 13 bases left in between. Germline-derived CDR1 and CDR2 are LGHNA and YNFKEQ. The CDR3 protein is CASSQDLRTGYGYTF. CDR3 bases: TGTGCCAGCAGCCAAGATCTCAGGACGGGATATGGCTACACCTTC.

Ten or more counts support this clonotype. In nucleotides, the CDR3 is TGTGCCAGCAGCCTGAACGCGGACCATTCGAACACTGAAGCTTTCTTT. Amino acids: CASSLNADHSNTEAFF. V usage is TRBV11-2 and J usage is TRBJ1-1, with no clear D. This CDR3 region has 16 residues. Germline-derived CDR1 and CDR2 are SGHAT and FQNNGV. The V end was cut by 5 bases, the J end by 1 base, with 17 bases between.

This chain connects TRBV5-1 to TRBJ2-3; maybe TRBD2 (5 bases). V dropped 0 bases and J dropped 7 bases, with 9 bases sitting between them. CDR1 and CDR2 (germline): SGHRS, YFSETQ. CDR3 length: 13 residues. The CDR3 sequence: CASSLEGLHTQYF. The CDR3 DNA is TGCGCCAGCAGCTTGGAAGGACTTCATACGCAGTATTTT. The variable domain in full, with the rest retrieved from reference TRBV5-1 and TRBJ2-3, is KAGVTQTPRYLIKTRGQQVTLSCSPISGHRSVSWYQQTPGQGLQFLFEYFSETQRNKGNFPGRFSGRQFSNSRSEMNVSTLELGDSALYLCASSLEGLHTQYFGPGTRLTVL.

This clonotype showed up many times. V usage is TRBV6-1 and J usage is TRBJ2-5; weak D call: TRBD1 (6 bases). V was shortened by 8 bases and J by 5 bases, with 15 bases between the two germline ends. This CDR3 has 13 residues. CDR1 and CDR2 (germline): MNHNS, SASEGT. The CDR3 spells CASSIRGPETQYF. The CDR3 coding sequence is TGTGCCAGCTCGATCAGGGGTCCCGAGACCCAGTACTTC.

V usage is TRBV2 and J usage is TRBJ2-7; tentatively, D is TRBD1 (6 bases). With 7 bases removed from V and 2 bases from J, the gap between germline ends came to 12 bases. Per germline, CDR1 SNHLY and CDR2 FYNNEI. This CDR3 region has 13 residues. The CDR3 spells CASTRTATYEQYF. In DNA, the CDR3 is TGTGCCAGCACCCGGACAGCCACCTACGAGCAGTACTTC. Full variable domain (remainder filled in from reference TRBV2 and TRBJ2-7): EPEVTQTPSHQVTQMGQEVILRCVPISNHLYFYWYRQILGQKVEFLVSFYNNEISEKSEIFDDQFSVERPDGSNFTLKIRSTKLEDSAMYFCASTRTATYEQYFGPGTRLTVT.

This clonotype showed up many times. The rearrangement links TRBV5-1 to TRBJ2-7; tentative D call: TRBD2 (6 bases). V was shortened by 0 bases and J by 3 bases, with 10 bases between the two germline ends. The germline V gene has CDR1 SGHRS and CDR2 YFSETQ. This CDR3 has 14 residues. This CDR3 is CASSLAGSFYEQYF. The CDR3 DNA reads as TGCGCCAGCAGCTTGGCCGGGAGCTTCTACGAGCAGTACTTC.

The gene calls are TRBV12-3 or TRBV12-4 and TRBJ2-2, with D possibly matching TRBD1 (7 bases). Trimming stripped 2 bases from V and 4 bases from J, with 8 bases between. The CDR3 extends over 14 amino acids. The CDR3 spells CASSLQGGTGELFF. Here the CDR3 DNA reads TGTGCCAGCAGTTTACAGGGGGGCACCGGGGAGCTGTTTTTT.

This clonotype was seen ten or more times. The chain uses TRBV3-1 and TRBJ2-6; D unclear. Germline lookup yields CDR1 LGHDT and CDR2 YNNKEL (reference sequence). CDR3 length: 15 amino acids. V was shortened by 1 base and J by 11 bases, with 15 bases between the two germline ends. The CDR3 DNA follows: TGTGCCAGCAGCCAAGTTTTAGTTGGTACAGACGTCCTGACTTTC. Its translation is CASSQVLVGTDVLTF.

The chain uses TRBV20-1 and TRBJ2-7; D possibly corresponds to TRBD2 (5 bases). With the DNA end fitting TRBJ2-5 better, the J assignment may be wrong. CDR3 length: 11 amino acids. Germline V CDR1 and CDR2: DFQATT, SNEGSKA (reference sequence). CDR3 coding DNA: TGCAGTGCCCTCGGGAAGGAGACCCAGTACTTC. The encoded protein is CSALGKETQYF.

This clonotype was picked up a small number of times. This may stem from a read error, because a much larger clone lies one nucleotide away. This chain connects TRBV12-3 or TRBV12-4 to TRBJ2-1, with 7 bases lining up with TRBD1. V dropped 5 bases and J dropped 10; count of bases not matched to a gene: 14. The CDR3 loop spans 15 amino acids. The CDR3 spells CASSPRQGRIHEQFF. In nucleotides, the CDR3 is TGTGCCAGCAGTCCGAGACAGGGAAGAATCCACGAGCAGTTCTTC.

This clonotype was observed a few times. A much larger clone is a single base away; this may be a read error. This rearrangement joins TRBV20-1 to TRBJ2-4; 11 bases agree with TRBD1. Trimming took 2 bases from V and 13 from J; bases not matched to a gene: 10. The germline V gene encodes CDR1 DFQATT and CDR2 SNEGSKA (reference sequence). The CDR3 is 14 residues long. CDR3 loop: CSARSGQGAKEQYF. In DNA form, the CDR3 reads TGCAGTGCTAGATCTGGACAGGGGGCGAAGGAGCAGTACTTC.

As regards this clonotype: This may come from a read error, since a much larger clone is one base off. The genes are TRBV5-6 and TRBJ2-3; D assignment may be TRBD1 or TRBD2 (5 bases each). The CDR3 extends over 12 amino acids. CDR1 is SGHDT and CDR2 is YYEEEE in the germline V gene. CDR3: CAGSRDDRKQYF. CDR3 in DNA: TGTGCCGGCAGCCGGGACGATAGGAAGCAGTATTTT.

In its sample, this clonotype was seen many times. V is TRBV15 and J is TRBJ2-3; 9 bases fit TRBD2. The V and J ends lost 5 bases and 4 bases, in that order; junction bases with no gene match: 7. The CDR3 runs 15 residues. Germline CDR1 and CDR2: LNHNV and YYDKDF (reference sequence). The CDR3 nucleotides read TGTGCCACCAGCGAGAGCGGGGGGAGGCCAGATACGCAGTATTTT. Amino acid sequence: CATSESGGRPDTQYF.

This clonotype was seen more than once but under ten times. This rearrangement joins TRBV12-3 or TRBV12-4 to TRBJ1-1; no definite D call. Trimming took off 8 bases at V and 1 base at J, with 20 bases between the two ends. The CDR3 totals 16 residues. The CDR3 DNA reads as TGTGCCAGCCGAAGAATGAGGCCCCAAACGAACACTGAAGCTTTCTTT. This gives the protein CASRRMRPQTNTEAFF.

The chain is built from TRBV12-3 or TRBV12-4 and TRBJ2-1; a weak D match, TRBD2 (5 bases). This CDR3 is built from 15 residues. Trimming pared 2 bases from V and 5 bases from J, leaving 13 bases between. The DNA of the CDR3 is TGTGCCAGCAGTTTATTTCCTAGCTTCGACAATGAGCAGTTCTTC. This translates into CASSLFPSFDNEQFF.